These 16 T cell receptor beta chains were all obtained from the same sample, sequenced in a study of technical replicates of blood from several donors. The method was immunoSEQ multiplex PCR; TCRdb's version includes in-frame clones alone and lacks a portion of them. The sample contains tens of thousands of clones, approximately 96% of which appear only once. The sample was T cells isolated from PBMCs. These receptors came from a human donor in good health.

This clone was recorded once. The chain combines TRBV7-2 with TRBJ2-1, with D possibly matching TRBD1 (5 bases). V lost 1 base to trimming and J lost 0 bases, with 13 bases between them. This CDR3 spans 17 amino acids. Germline V gene data show CDR1 as SGHTA and CDR2 as FQGNSA. The CDR3 coding sequence is TGTGCCAGCAGCTTAGTAGTGTACAGGAACTCCTACAATGAGCAGTTCTTC. It encodes CASSLVVYRNSYNEQFF. Filled out from reference TRBV7-2 and TRBJ2-1, the complete variable domain reads GAGVSQSPSNKVTEKGKDVELRCDPISGHTALYWYRQSLGQGLEFLIYFQGNSAPDKSGLPSDRFSAERTGGSVSTLTIQRTQQEDSAVYLCASSLVVYRNSYNEQFFGPGTRLTVL.

J is TRBJ2-7 and V is TRBV18; no firm D call. Germline V gene data show CDR1 as KGHSH and CDR2 as LQKENI. V lost 3 bases, J lost 6 bases, and 6 bases lay in between. The CDR3 totals 11 residues. CDR3 sequence reads: CASSPGPEQYF. CDR3 DNA sequence: TGTGCCAGCTCACCGGGCCCCGAGCAGTACTTC.

This chain links TRBV9 with TRBJ2-1; 9 bases map to TRBD2. After removal of 4 bases from V and 1 base from J, the junction contained 3 bases not matched to a gene. Looked up from germline, CDR1 is SGDLS and CDR2 is YYNGEE. This CDR3 is 15 amino acids long. The CDR3 nucleotides read TGTGCCAGCAGCTTTAGCGGGAGTTCCTACAATGAGCAGTTCTTC. Its protein product is CASSFSGSSYNEQFF.

This chain joins TRBV28 and TRBJ2-7; a possible D gene is TRBD2 (5 bases). The CDR3 extends over 16 amino acids. Looked up from germline, CDR1 is MDHEN and CDR2 is SYDVKM. V was pared by 6 bases and J by 0 bases, with 18 bases between. This CDR3 is CASRPTSGTSSYEQYF. For the CDR3, the DNA is TGTGCCAGCAGACCGACCAGCGGAACAAGCTCCTACGAGCAGTACTTC.

This clone was observed once. This rearrangement joins TRBV5-1 to TRBJ1-3; TRBD1 matches at 9 bases. This CDR3 region has 16 residues. The V and J ends lost 4 bases and 4 bases, in that order; junction bases with no gene match: 9. Germline-derived CDR1 and CDR2 are SGHRS and YFSETQ. CDR3 bases: TGCGCCAGCAGCCCGGGACAGGGCCTTGTGGGAAACACCATATATTTT. This gives the protein CASSPGQGLVGNTIYF. The variable domain in full, completed from reference TRBV5-1 and TRBJ1-3, reads KAGVTQTPRYLIKTRGQQVTLSCSPISGHRSVSWYQQTPGQGLQFLFEYFSETQRNKGNFPGRFSGRQFSNSRSEMNVSTLELGDSALYLCASSPGQGLVGNTIYFGEGSWLTVV.

This clone was counted once. The chain employs TRBV6-1 and TRBJ2-7; TRBD1 agrees at 8 bases. CDR1 MNHNS and CDR2 SASEGT come from the germline V gene. The CDR3 loop spans 14 amino acids. V shed 2 bases, J shed 5 bases, and the junction held 5 bases outside the gene matches. The CDR3 DNA reads TGTGCCAGCAGTGAAACGGACAGGGTGAACGAGCAGTACTTC. Protein sequence: CASSETDRVNEQYF.

The V call is TRBV25-1, the J call TRBJ2-5; 7 nucleotides match TRBD2. V gave up 1 base and J gave up 3 bases; unmatched junction bases: 5. The CDR3 consists of 15 residues. Germline lookup yields CDR1 MGHDK and CDR2 SYGVNS. The CDR3 reads CASSEFREGKETQYF. CDR3 bases: TGTGCCAGCAGTGAATTCAGGGAGGGGAAAGAGACCCAGTACTTC.

CDR3 in DNA: TGTGCCAGCAGTATTCGGACTAGCGGATTTTACGAGCAGTACTTC. Amino acids: CASSIRTSGFYEQYF. This sequence joins TRBV6-5 and TRBJ2-7; 10 bases match TRBD2. Trimming took 5 bases from V and 4 from J; bases not matched to a gene: 8. The CDR3 sequence is 15 residues long. Germline V gene lookup returns CDR1 MNHEY and CDR2 SVGAGI.

The gene calls are TRBV11-2 and TRBJ2-2, with D possibly matching TRBD1 (5 bases). The CDR3 is made up of 15 amino acids. Trimming took off 5 bases at V and 4 bases at J, with 14 bases between the two ends. The germline gives CDR1 SGHAT, CDR2 FQNNGV. The CDR3 sequence is CASSPQQASTGELFF. The CDR3 nucleotides are TGTGCCAGCAGCCCACAACAGGCGTCCACCGGGGAGCTGTTTTTT.

V gene TRBV2 combines with J gene TRBJ1-2, with D maybe TRBD1 (5 bases). The CDR3 spans 13 residues. Germline-derived CDR1 and CDR2 are SNHLY and FYNNEI. V was shortened by 2 bases and J by 5 bases, with 9 bases between the two germline ends. CDR3 sequence reads: CASSEQGIYGYTF. The CDR3 DNA reads TGTGCCAGCAGTGAACAGGGTATTTATGGCTACACCTTC.

CDR3 amino acids: CASRTGVGTEAFF. The DNA for the CDR3 is TGTGCCTCCCGAACAGGGGTGGGGACTGAAGCTTTCTTT. The chain carries TRBV30 and TRBJ1-1; TRBD1 aligns across 7 bases. The germline CDR1 and CDR2 sequences are GTSNPN and SVGIG (reference sequence). The CDR3 spans 13 residues. V shed 7 bases, J shed 5 bases, and the junction held 10 bases outside the gene matches.

The chain uses TRBV4-1 and TRBJ2-1; D is ambiguous. The CDR3 consists of 15 residues. Germline CDR1 reads MGHRA; CDR2 reads YSYEKL. Trimming shortened V by 0 bases and J by 2 bases, and 8 bases separated the two germline ends. CDR3 nucleotide sequence: TGCGCCAGCAGCCAAGAGGAGCGAACCTACAATGAGCAGTTCTTC. This codes for CASSQEERTYNEQFF.

The chain carries TRBV28 and TRBJ2-7; 12 nucleotides agree with TRBD2. The CDR3 covers 14 residues. Germline assignment: CDR1 MDHEN and CDR2 SYDVKM. J gave up 7 bases and V 5 bases, and 6 bases lay outside the gene matches. CDR3 in DNA: TGTGCCAGCAGTCAGGGACTAGCGGGTTGGGAGCAGTACTTC. This codes for CASSQGLAGWEQYF.

The gene calls are TRBV4-2 and TRBJ1-2; a weak D match, TRBD1 (6 bases). Deletions cut 5 bases from V and 7 bases from J, with 8 bases between. Looked up from germline, CDR1 is LGHNA and CDR2 is YNFKEQ. This CDR3 has 11 amino acids. For the CDR3, the DNA is TGTGCCAGCAGCTTACAGGGTGGCTACACCTTC. Its protein product is CASSLQGGYTF.

This chain uses TRBV6-1 with TRBJ1-2; 9 bases fit TRBD1. V lost 7 bases, J lost 8 bases, and 11 bases stayed unmatched. The V gene's germline CDR1 is MNHNS and CDR2 SASEGT. CDR3 length: 14 amino acids. CDR3 residues: CASKIQPTGGGYTF. CDR3 bases: TGTGCCAGCAAAATTCAACCGACAGGGGGAGGCTACACCTTC.

The sample holds one count of this clone. The chain couples TRBV6-5 to TRBJ2-3; D unresolved. CDR3 length equals 13 residues. Germline lookup yields CDR1 MNHEY and CDR2 SVGAGI. The germline V and J ends were trimmed by 4 bases and 4 bases, with 9 bases remaining between them. CDR3 in DNA: TGTGCCAGCAGTTTACAATATCCAGATACGCAGTATTTT. Protein: CASSLQYPDTQYF.